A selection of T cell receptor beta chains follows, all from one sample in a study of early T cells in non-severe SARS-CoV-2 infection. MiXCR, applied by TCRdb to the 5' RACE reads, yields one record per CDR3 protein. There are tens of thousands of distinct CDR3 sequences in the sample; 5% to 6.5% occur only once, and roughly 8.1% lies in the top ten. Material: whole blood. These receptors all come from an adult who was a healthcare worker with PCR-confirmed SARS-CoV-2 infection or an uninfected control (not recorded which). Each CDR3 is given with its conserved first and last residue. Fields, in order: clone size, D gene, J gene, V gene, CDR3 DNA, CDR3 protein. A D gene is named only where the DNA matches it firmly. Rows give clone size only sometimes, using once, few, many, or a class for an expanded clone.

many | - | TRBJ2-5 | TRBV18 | TGTGCCAGCTCCCTCAAACAAGAGACCCAGTACTTC | CASSLKQETQYF
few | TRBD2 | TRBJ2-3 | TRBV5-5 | TGTGCCAGCAGCCCGGGACTAGCGGGGGGCCAGGATACGCAGTATTTT | CASSPGLAGGQDTQYF
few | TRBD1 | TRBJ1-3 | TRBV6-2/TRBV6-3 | TGTGCCAGCAGTCGCGGACAGGTCTCTGGAAACACCATATATTTT | CASSRGQVSGNTIYF
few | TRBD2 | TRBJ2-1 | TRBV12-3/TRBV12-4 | TGTGCCAGCAGTTCACGACTAGCGGGAATGGAGGGGAGGTCCTACAATGAGCAGTTCTTC | CASSSRLAGMEGRSYNEQFF
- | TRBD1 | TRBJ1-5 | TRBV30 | TGTGCCTGGAGTGGGACAGGGGGCAATCAGCCCCAGCATTTT | CAWSGTGGNQPQHF
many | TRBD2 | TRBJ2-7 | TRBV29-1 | TGCAGCGTTAAAAGGCTAGCGGGGGTCGAGCAGTACTTC | CSVKRLAGVEQYF
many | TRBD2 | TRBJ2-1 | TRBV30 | TGTGCCTGGAGTAGCGGGGGGCCCAATGAGCAGTTCTTC | CAWSSGGPNEQFF
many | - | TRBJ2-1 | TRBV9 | TGTGCCAGCAGCCGAGGACAGCGCAATGAGCAGTTCTTC | CASSRGQRNEQFF
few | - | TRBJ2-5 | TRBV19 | TGTGCCTCAAGGGGGGTTTCGGAGACCCAGTACTTC | CASRGVSETQYF
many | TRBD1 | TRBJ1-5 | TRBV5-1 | TGCGCCAGCAGCTCCGGGACAGGGGGAAGCAATCAGCCCCAGCATTTT | CASSSGTGGSNQPQHF
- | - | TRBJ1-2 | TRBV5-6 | TGTGCCAGCAGCACCGGCCGATCGACGTACGGCTACACCTTC | CASSTGRSTYGYTF
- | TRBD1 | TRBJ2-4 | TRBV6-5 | TGTGCCACCGGGGAGACAGGGAAAAACATTCAGTACTTC | CATGETGKNIQYF
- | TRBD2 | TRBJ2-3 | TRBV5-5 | TGTGCCAGCAGCTTCAGACTAGCGGGAGGGGAAGATACGCAGTATTTT | CASSFRLAGGEDTQYF
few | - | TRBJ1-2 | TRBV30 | TGTGCCTGGGCAGGGCGTTTGGCTAATGGCTACACCTTC | CAWAGRLANGYTF
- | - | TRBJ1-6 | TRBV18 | TGTGCCAGCTCACCGGGCCTGTCGAGCTCCTATAATTCACCCCTCCACTTT | CASSPGLSSSYNSPLHF
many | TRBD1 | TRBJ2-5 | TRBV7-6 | TGTGCCAGCAGCGTCGACAGGGAAGAGACCCAGTACTTC | CASSVDREETQYF
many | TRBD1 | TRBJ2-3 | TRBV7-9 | TGTGCCAGCAGCTCGACAGGGGGTCGAGATACGCAGTATTTT | CASSSTGGRDTQYF
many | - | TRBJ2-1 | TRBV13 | TGTGCCAGCAGCTTTACCGGGACAAGGATCAATGAGCAGTTCTTC | CASSFTGTRINEQFF
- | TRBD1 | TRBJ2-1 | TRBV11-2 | TGTGCCAGCAGCTCACAGGGGGCTGGCGGGAGCTCCCCGGATGAGCAGTTCTTC | CASSSQGAGGSSPDEQFF
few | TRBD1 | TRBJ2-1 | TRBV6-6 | TGTGCCAGCAGTTACTCGATGGGACAGGGTTACAATGAGCAGTTCTTC | CASSYSMGQGYNEQFF
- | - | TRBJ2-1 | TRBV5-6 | TGTGCCAGCAGCTTGGTCGGGGGCGGTATCGATGAGCAGTTCTTC | CASSLVGGGIDEQFF
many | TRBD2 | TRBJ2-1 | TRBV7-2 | TGTGCCAGCAGCTTAAACCAGCGGGAGCTGAATGAGCAGTTCTTC | CASSLNQRELNEQFF
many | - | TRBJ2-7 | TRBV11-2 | TGTGCCAGCAGCTTAGACAGGGGCCACGAGCAGTACTTC | CASSLDRGHEQYF
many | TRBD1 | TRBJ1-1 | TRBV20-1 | TGCAGTGCTAGAGATGCAGGGGGCACTGAAGCTTTCTTT | CSARDAGGTEAFF
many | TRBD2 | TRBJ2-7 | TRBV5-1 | TGCGCCAGCAGCTTCCTAGCGGGGGAAAAATCCTACGAGCAGTACTTC | CASSFLAGEKSYEQYF
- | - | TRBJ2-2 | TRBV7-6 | TGTGCCAGCAGCCGAAGGATCATAGGGACTTCGACGAACACCGGGGAGCTGTTTTTT | CASSRRIIGTSTNTGELFF
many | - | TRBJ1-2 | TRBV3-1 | TGTGCCAGCAGCCATCGAACGTACTATGGCTACACCTTC | CASSHRTYYGYTF
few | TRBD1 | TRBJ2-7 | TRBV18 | TGTGCCAGCTCACCAAGGGGACAGGACTCCTACGAGCAGTACTTC | CASSPRGQDSYEQYF
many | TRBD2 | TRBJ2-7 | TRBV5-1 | TGCGCCAGCAGCGTGACTAGCGGGGGCCAATCCTACGAGCAGTACTTC | CASSVTSGGQSYEQYF
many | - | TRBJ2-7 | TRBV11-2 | TGTGCCAGCAGCTTAGTTCGGGGCCGCTACGAGCAGTACTTC | CASSLVRGRYEQYF
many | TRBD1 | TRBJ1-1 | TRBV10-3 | TGTGCCATCAGTGACCCGTCCCATTCTACAGGGGGCACTGAAGCTTTCTTT | CAISDPSHSTGGTEAFF
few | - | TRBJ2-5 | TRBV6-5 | TGTGCCAGCAGTTACTCAAACAGCCAAGAGACCCAGTACTTC | CASSYSNSQETQYF
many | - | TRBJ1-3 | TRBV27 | TGTGCCAGCAGTTTAAGGTCCGGAAACACCATATATTTT | CASSLRSGNTIYF
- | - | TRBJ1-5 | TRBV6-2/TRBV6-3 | TGTGCCAGCAGTTACTTAAGGGGACGGACCGATCAGCCCCAGCATTTT | CASSYLRGRTDQPQHF
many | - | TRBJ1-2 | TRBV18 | TGTGCCAGCTCACCTTCCCGAGAGATCTATGGCTACACCTTC | CASSPSREIYGYTF
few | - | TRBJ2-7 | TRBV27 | TGTGCCAGCAGTTTATTAGGGAACTACGAGCAGTACTTC | CASSLLGNYEQYF
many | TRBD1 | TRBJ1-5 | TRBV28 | TGTGCCAGCGGAACCGGGACAGGGGGCTCCCAGCCCCAGCATTTT | CASGTGTGGSQPQHF